The text below deals with one T cell receptor (beta chain). The data were taken from a study of Ad26.COV2.S vaccination and SARS-CoV-2 variants. Study in general: Ad26.COV2.S shots went into the muscle once or twice, 56 days apart.

Treatment meaning: around 19 received Ad26.COV2.S at low or high dose, single or two shots; about 5 received placebo; per-sample allocation not given. Day 63 after the first injection of vaccine or placebo was the sampling time. As its vector, the vaccine had Ad26, which expressed Wuhan-strain SARS-CoV-2 spike. The germline CDR1 and CDR2 sequences are SGHRS and YFSETQ. V shed 3 bases, J shed 1 base, and the junction held 3 bases outside the gene matches. The CDR3 is made up of 14 amino acids. Method: immunoSEQ multiplex PCR; TCRdb's copy keeps in-frame clones and lacks some. This sample has approximately 240,000 clones, with roughly 90% found just once.

The V gene is TRBV5-1, the J gene TRBJ1-1; TRBD1 aligns across 7 bases. This specimen was peripheral blood, taken in a trial of Ad26.COV2.S vaccine versus placebo. The clonotype was recovered from a person between 18 and 59 years old who received the Ad26.COV2.S COVID-19 vaccine or a placebo. CDR3 amino acids: CASSSGQRNTEAFF. In nucleotides, the CDR3 is TGCGCCAGCAGCTCGGGACAGCGGAACACTGAAGCTTTCTTT.